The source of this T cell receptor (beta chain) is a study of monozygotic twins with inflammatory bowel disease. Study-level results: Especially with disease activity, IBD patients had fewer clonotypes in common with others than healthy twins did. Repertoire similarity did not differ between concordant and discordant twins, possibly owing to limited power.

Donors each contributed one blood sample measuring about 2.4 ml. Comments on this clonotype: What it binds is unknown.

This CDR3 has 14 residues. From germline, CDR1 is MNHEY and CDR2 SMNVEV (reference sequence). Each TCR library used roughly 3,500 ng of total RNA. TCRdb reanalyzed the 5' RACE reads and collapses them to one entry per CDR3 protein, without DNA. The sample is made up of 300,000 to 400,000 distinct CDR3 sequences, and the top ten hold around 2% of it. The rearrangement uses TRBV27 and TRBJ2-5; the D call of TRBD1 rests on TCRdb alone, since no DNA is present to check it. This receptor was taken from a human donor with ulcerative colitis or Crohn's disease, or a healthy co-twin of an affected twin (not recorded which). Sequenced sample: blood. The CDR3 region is CASAWKGTQETQYF.